The 13 T cell receptor beta chains reported below all come from one sample, sequenced in a study of a mutant IDH1 vaccine in newly diagnosed glioma (dated by TCRdb to about 2021). Per the publication, the time point label means: week 35, safety follow-up. Every vaccine dose consisted of 300 ug of a 20-mer mutant IDH1 peptide in Montanide, administered subcutaneously together with topical imiquimod. The library came from the immunoSEQ multiplex PCR assay. TCRdb obtained this table from immuneACCESS and retained in-frame rearrangements with V and J assigned. These tables miss some clones; where compared with another copy, unresolved V genes account for less than half of the shortfall, and the remainder is unexplained. The sample data list roughly 44,000 clones, and roughly 79% of these were observed just once. The top ten clonotypes cover 4.7% of the sample. Antigens for these TCRs are unknown. Here the sequenced sample was PBMCs, taken from a glioma patient whose treatment included an IDH1 peptide vaccine. These TCRs come from a middle-aged woman with glioma. Some clones in this sample may be carry-over from other donors' samples.

The rearrangement joins TRBV28 to TRBJ2-7; TRBD1 matches at 9 bases. This CDR3 has 17 residues. Unmatched junction bases numbered 12, after V lost 4 bases and J lost 2 bases. Germline values: CDR1 MDHEN, CDR2 SYDVKM. CDR3 nucleotides: TGTGCCAGCAGTTCCGATTACCGGGACAGGGTTGCCTACGAGCAGTACTTC. Translation: CASSSDYRDRVAYEQYF.

The chain couples TRBV10-3 to TRBJ2-2, with D possibly matching TRBD2 (6 bases). Looked up from germline, CDR1 is ENHRY and CDR2 is SYGVKD. With 3 bases removed from V and 6 bases from J, the gap between germline ends came to 20 bases. The CDR3 loop spans 17 amino acids. CDR3 sequence (DNA): TGTGCCATCAGTGAAATAGACAGCGTAGGAGGGGCCGGGGAGCTGTTTTTT. Amino acids: CAISEIDSVGGAGELFF.

The chain uses TRBV5-1 and TRBJ2-1, with 8 positions matching TRBD2. The CDR3 length is 17 residues. Unmatched junction bases numbered 7, after V lost 2 bases and J lost 0 bases. The germline CDR1 and CDR2 sequences are SGHRS and YFSETQ. CDR3 bases: TGCGCCAGCAGCTTACCAAGCGGGAGCAGCTCCTACAATGAGCAGTTCTTC. The encoded protein is CASSLPSGSSSYNEQFF.

The chain employs TRBV7-2 and TRBJ2-7; weak D call: TRBD2 (6 bases). The ends were cut back, 5 bases at V and 0 bases at J, with 23 bases in the middle. This CDR3 region has 18 residues. Germline V CDR1 and CDR2: SGHTA, FQGNSA. CDR3 residues: CASSDLVVAGGTSYEQYF. The CDR3 bases are TGTGCCAGCAGCGACTTAGTGGTGGCGGGCGGGACCTCCTACGAGCAGTACTTC.

The chain carries TRBV28 and TRBJ2-7; 12 bases are a match to TRBD1. There are 13 residues in the CDR3. Per the germline V gene, CDR1 is MDHEN and CDR2 is SYDVKM. V was pared by 6 bases and J by 4 bases, with 1 base of the junction left unmatched. This chain's CDR3 is CASRGQGAYEQYF. For the CDR3, the DNA is TGTGCCAGCAGGGGACAGGGGGCGTACGAGCAGTACTTC. Variable domain in full (rest from reference TRBV28 and TRBJ2-7): DVKVTQSSRYLVKRTGEKVFLECVQDMDHENMFWYRQDPGLGLRLIYFSYDVKMKEKGDIPEGYSVSREKKERFSLILESASTNQTSMYLCASRGQGAYEQYFGPGTRLTVT.

This clone came up once. The J gene is TRBJ2-7, the V gene TRBV6-1, with D possibly matching TRBD2 (5 bases). Germline V lookup: CDR1 MNHNS, CDR2 SASEGT. The CDR3 contains 14 residues. V lost 6 bases and J lost 3, with 15 bases in between. This CDR3 is CASSREGSDYEQYF. CDR3 nucleotides: TGTGCCAGCAGCCGGGAAGGCAGCGACTACGAGCAGTACTTC.

The rearrangement links TRBV2 to TRBJ1-4, with D uncertain. The CDR3 length is 14 residues. Germline V gives CDR1 SNHLY, CDR2 FYNNEI. Trimming removed 2 bases from V and 8 bases from J, with 12 bases in between. The CDR3 coding sequence is TGTGCCAGCAGTGAACGAGGGATAAGGGAAAAACTGTTTTTT. It yields the protein CASSERGIREKLFF.

V is TRBV19 and J is TRBJ1-1; D is unclear. This CDR3 contains 15 residues. V lost 1 base and J lost 1, with 10 bases in between. Germline V CDR1 and CDR2: LNHDA, SQIVND (reference sequence). CDR3 protein: CASSIVRSGNTEAFF. The CDR3 DNA is TGTGCCAGTAGTATAGTACGGTCGGGGAACACTGAAGCTTTCTTT. Complete variable domain (other parts from reference TRBV19 and TRBJ1-1): DGGITQSPKYLFRKEGQNVTLSCEQNLNHDAMYWYRQDPGQGLRLIYYSQIVNDFQKGDIAEGYSVSREKKESFPLTVTSAQKNPTAFYLCASSIVRSGNTEAFFGQGTRLTVV.

The genes are TRBV6-6 and TRBJ1-1; D is unclear. Per the germline V gene, CDR1 is MNHNY and CDR2 is SVGAGI (reference sequence). The V gene lost 5 bases and the J gene lost 6 bases, with 19 bases spanning the gap. This CDR3 comprises 15 residues. CDR3 in amino acids: CASSDREGRGPEAFF. The CDR3 coding sequence is TGTGCCAGCAGTGACCGTGAGGGTAGAGGCCCTGAAGCTTTCTTT.

This chain uses TRBV11-3 with TRBJ2-7, with a possible D match to TRBD1 (6 bases). The CDR3 runs to 13 residues. CDR1 is SGHNT and CDR2 is YENEEA in the germline V gene. V was cut by 4 bases and J by 0 bases, with 7 bases left in between. For the CDR3, the DNA is TGTGCCAGCAGCTCGGACAGCTCCTACGAGCAGTACTTC. Translation: CASSSDSSYEQYF.

This clone was detected only a few times. V is TRBV19 and J is TRBJ1-5; D might be TRBD1 (6 bases). V was shortened by 6 bases and J by 1 base, with 16 bases between the two germline ends. This CDR3 has 16 amino acids. Germline V gives CDR1 LNHDA, CDR2 SQIVND (reference sequence). The CDR3 reads CASSLRQVASNQPQHF. The CDR3, as DNA: TGTGCCAGTAGCCTTCGACAGGTTGCCAGCAATCAGCCCCAGCATTTT.

The chain couples TRBV6-5 to TRBJ2-7; D gene ambiguous. The CDR3 has 11 residues. Trimming took 5 bases from V and 5 from J, leaving 7 bases between them. The germline V gene has CDR1 MNHEY and CDR2 SVGAGI. For the CDR3, the DNA is TGTGCCAGCAGTGGCCTGCACGAGCAGTACTTC. This translates into CASSGLHEQYF.

The V gene is TRBV28, the J gene TRBJ1-2; D gene ambiguous. The V end lost 6 bases, the J end lost 8 bases, and 13 bases lay between the germline ends. In germline, CDR1 is MDHEN, CDR2 SYDVKM. CDR3 length equals 12 residues. CDR3 bases: TGTGCCAGCAGCAGGTATCGGGAGGGCTACACCTTC. Translating it yields CASSRYREGYTF.